Listed below are T cell receptor beta chains from one sample, sequenced in a study of human T cells and chemical hapten exposure. One entry per CDR3 protein results from TCRdb running MiXCR on the RACE reads. The data show a few hundred thousand distinct CDR3 sequences, about 6.9% seen once. The source was whole blood, collected in connection with sensitization to the hapten diphenylcyclopropenone (DPC). These receptors all come from a woman under 30 with alopecia areata. Some clones in this sample may be carry-over from other donors' samples. Both conserved end residues are part of each CDR3. The D gene is left open where the match is weak. Clone size is stated in some rows and not others, as once, few, many or a class when expanded.

j_call d_call v_call clone_size cdr3_aa cdr3_nt
TRBJ1-2 TRBD1 TRBV6-5 few CASSSTDRAYGYTF TGTGCCAGCAGTTCTACCGACAGGGCCTATGGCTACACCTTC
TRBJ2-3 NA TRBV18 many CASSPPLISDTQYF TGTGCCAGCTCACCACCGTTGATTTCAGATACGCAGTATTTT
TRBJ2-7 NA TRBV11-2 NA CASSLVSGSGTYEQYF TGTGCCAGCAGCTTAGTTAGTGGTTCCGGGACCTACGAGCAGTACTTC
TRBJ2-3 TRBD2 TRBV20-1 NA CSAKSPRLAGGPTDTQYF TGCAGTGCGAAGTCCCCCCGGCTAGCGGGGGGCCCCACAGATACGCAGTATTTT
TRBJ2-5 NA TRBV4-2 many CASSQDSASGERTQYF TGTGCCAGCAGCCAAGATTCAGCTAGTGGGGAGCGGACCCAGTACTTC
TRBJ2-3 TRBD2 TRBV7-2 many CASSRTSGGARDTQYF TGTGCCAGCAGCCGCACTAGCGGGGGGGCAAGGGATACGCAGTATTTT
TRBJ1-1 NA TRBV15 few CATSRAGTANF TGTGCCACCAGCAGAGCCGGGACTGCCAATTTT
TRBJ1-2 NA TRBV28 few CASSSPRRQGNYGYTF TGTGCCAGCAGTTCCCCTCGACGGCAGGGGAACTATGGCTACACCTTC
TRBJ1-1 NA TRBV5-1 many CASSLQGFTEAFF TGCGCCAGCAGCCTACAGGGCTTCACTGAAGCTTTCTTT
TRBJ2-5 NA TRBV20-1 few CSAHKEETQYF TGCAGTGCGCACAAGGAAGAGACCCAGTACTTC
TRBJ1-2 NA TRBV28 many CASSWQTPDGLVSGYTF TGTGCCAGCAGTTGGCAGACACCCGACGGGTTGGTCTCAGGCTACACCTTC
TRBJ2-3 TRBD2 TRBV7-9 few CASKALAGPDTQYF TGTGCCAGCAAGGCGCTAGCGGGGCCAGATACGCAGTATTTT
TRBJ1-6 NA TRBV9 few CASSVQGSSPLHF TGTGCCAGCAGCGTACAGGGCAGCTCACCCCTCCACTTT
TRBJ1-1 NA TRBV14 many CASTDRVGMNTEAFF TGTGCCAGCACGGACAGAGTGGGAATGAACACTGAAGCTTTCTTT
TRBJ1-1 NA TRBV27 many CASSLTGRTEAFF TGTGCCAGCAGTTTAACAGGGCGGACTGAAGCTTTCTTT
TRBJ1-3 NA TRBV7-9 few CASSLKASKPDTIYF TGTGCCAGCAGCTTAAAGGCCTCCAAGCCGGACACCATATATTTT
TRBJ1-1 NA TRBV5-1 few CASSFALQGRNTEAFF TGCGCCAGCAGCTTCGCCTTACAGGGAAGAAACACTGAAGCTTTCTTT
TRBJ1-2 NA TRBV6-5 NA CASSSTTPNYGYTF TGTGCCAGCAGTTCGACTACCCCTAACTATGGCTACACCTTC
TRBJ2-6 NA TRBV6-5 few CASSYSPAPSGANVLTF TGTGCCAGCAGTTACTCCCCAGCCCCCTCTGGGGCCAACGTCCTGACTTTC
TRBJ2-3 NA TRBV9 few CASSVSGQPDTQYF TGTGCCAGCAGCGTCTCGGGACAACCAGATACGCAGTATTTT
TRBJ2-7 TRBD1 TRBV6-5 NA CASSYSQGAYHEQYF TGTGCCAGCAGTTACTCACAGGGGGCGTACCACGAGCAGTACTTC
TRBJ2-5 TRBD1 TRBV10-3 NA CAIRGTGSRGLETQYF TGTGCCATCAGAGGGACAGGGTCCCGTGGGCTGGAGACCCAGTACTTC
TRBJ1-6 NA TRBV4-2 many CASSQSARGGSPLHF TGTGCCAGCAGCCAGTCGGCCAGGGGAGGTTCACCCCTCCACTTT
TRBJ2-1 TRBD2 TRBV4-2 few CASSLDGGEIYNEQFF TGTGCCAGCAGCCTCGACGGGGGGGAAATCTACAATGAGCAGTTCTTC
TRBJ2-3 NA TRBV7-2 NA CASSRDSSTVTDTQYF TGTGCCAGCAGCCGAGACAGCTCAACCGTAACAGATACGCAGTATTTT
TRBJ1-2 NA TRBV24-1 few CATGGREANYGYTF TGTGCCACCGGGGGACGGGAAGCTAACTATGGCTACACCTTC
TRBJ2-7 NA TRBV6-5 NA CASSYSSESSYEQYF TGTGCCAGCAGTTACTCGTCGGAGAGCTCCTACGAGCAGTACTTC
TRBJ1-2 TRBD1 TRBV6-5 NA CASSRDSYANYGYTF TGTGCCAGCAGCCGGGACAGTTACGCTAACTATGGCTACACCTTC
TRBJ2-7 NA TRBV4-3 NA CASSQDAMTAEQYF TGCGCCAGCAGCCAAGATGCAATGACCGCCGAGCAGTACTTC
TRBJ1-5 NA TRBV24-1 many CATSDLRGDQPQHF TGTGCCACCAGTGATTTAAGGGGGGATCAGCCCCAGCATTTT
TRBJ2-3 NA TRBV6-2/TRBV6-3 NA CASSYQGREYF TGTGCCAGCAGTTACCAAGGAAGAGAGTATTTT
TRBJ2-2 TRBD2 TRBV2 NA CASRGSGAGTGELFF TGTGCCAGCAGAGGAAGCGGGGCGGGCACCGGGGAGCTGTTTTTT
TRBJ1-2 NA TRBV6-2/TRBV6-3 few CASSLLGSSWGTNYGYTF TGTGCCAGCAGTTTACTTGGGTCCAGTTGGGGAACTAACTATGGCTACACCTTC
TRBJ2-7 TRBD2 TRBV3-1 few CASSQDRFPLTSGGPEQYF TGTGCCAGCAGCCAAGATCGCTTCCCGCTGACTAGCGGGGGGCCCGAGCAGTACTTC
TRBJ2-1 TRBD2 TRBV4-3 few CASSQESPGSGGRNEQFF TGCGCCAGCAGCCAAGAATCCCCTGGTAGCGGGGGGCGCAATGAGCAGTTCTTC
TRBJ1-5 NA TRBV6-2/TRBV6-3 few CASSRSPVGDNQPQHF TGTGCCAGCAGCCGGTCCCCCGTGGGTGACAATCAGCCCCAGCATTTT
TRBJ2-3 NA TRBV4-1 many CASSQVRDLTDTQYF TGCGCCAGCAGCCAAGTCAGGGACCTCACAGATACGCAGTATTTT
TRBJ2-1 TRBD1 TRBV9 few CASSTSPGTGGYNEQFF TGTGCCAGCAGCACGAGTCCCGGGACAGGGGGGTACAATGAGCAGTTCTTC
TRBJ2-7 NA TRBV29-1 many CSASPGESYEQYF TGCAGCGCATCTCCAGGGGAGTCCTACGAGCAGTACTTC
TRBJ2-7 TRBD2 TRBV27 many CASSLYTSGALEQYF TGTGCCAGCAGTTTATACACTAGCGGGGCGCTGGAGCAGTACTTC
TRBJ2-2 TRBD1 TRBV6-6 NA CASSLTGADTGELFF TGTGCCAGCAGCCTGACAGGGGCGGACACCGGGGAGCTGTTTTTT